A single TCR beta chain is shown here with its context. Clones were sequenced by immunoSEQ multiplex PCR, and TCRdb holds only the in-frame ones, with some missing. This sample carries about 100,000 clones, around 81% of them seen once, and the ten largest clones take 15% to 20%. V was pared by 2 bases and J by 1 base, with 2 bases between. The CDR3 runs 12 residues. Germline assignment: CDR1 SGHVS and CDR2 FQNEAQ. This entry is derived from a study of control samples from healthy donors and cancer patients. This TCR was recovered from a man younger than 45 in good health. The material sequenced was blood. The rearrangement links TRBV7-8 to TRBJ1-1; D is undetermined. CDR3 protein: CASSLWNTEAFF. CDR3 bases: TGTGCCAGCAGCTTATGGAACACTGAAGCTTTCTTT.